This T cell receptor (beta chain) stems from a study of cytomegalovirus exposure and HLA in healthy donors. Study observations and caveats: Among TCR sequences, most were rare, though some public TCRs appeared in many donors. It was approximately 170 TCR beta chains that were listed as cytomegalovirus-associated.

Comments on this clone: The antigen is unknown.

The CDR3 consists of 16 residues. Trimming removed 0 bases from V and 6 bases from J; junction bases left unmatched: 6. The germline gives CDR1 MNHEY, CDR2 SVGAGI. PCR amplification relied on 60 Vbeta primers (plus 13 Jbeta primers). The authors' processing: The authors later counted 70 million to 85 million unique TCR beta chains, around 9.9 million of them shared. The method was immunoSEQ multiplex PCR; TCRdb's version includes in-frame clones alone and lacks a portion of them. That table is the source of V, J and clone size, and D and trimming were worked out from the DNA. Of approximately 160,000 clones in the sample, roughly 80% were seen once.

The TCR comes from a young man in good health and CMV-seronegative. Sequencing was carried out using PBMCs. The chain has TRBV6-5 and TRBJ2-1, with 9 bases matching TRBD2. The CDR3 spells CASSYSFLAGINEQFF. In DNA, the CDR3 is TGTGCCAGCAGTTACTCGTTCCTAGCGGGGATCAATGAGCAGTTCTTC.